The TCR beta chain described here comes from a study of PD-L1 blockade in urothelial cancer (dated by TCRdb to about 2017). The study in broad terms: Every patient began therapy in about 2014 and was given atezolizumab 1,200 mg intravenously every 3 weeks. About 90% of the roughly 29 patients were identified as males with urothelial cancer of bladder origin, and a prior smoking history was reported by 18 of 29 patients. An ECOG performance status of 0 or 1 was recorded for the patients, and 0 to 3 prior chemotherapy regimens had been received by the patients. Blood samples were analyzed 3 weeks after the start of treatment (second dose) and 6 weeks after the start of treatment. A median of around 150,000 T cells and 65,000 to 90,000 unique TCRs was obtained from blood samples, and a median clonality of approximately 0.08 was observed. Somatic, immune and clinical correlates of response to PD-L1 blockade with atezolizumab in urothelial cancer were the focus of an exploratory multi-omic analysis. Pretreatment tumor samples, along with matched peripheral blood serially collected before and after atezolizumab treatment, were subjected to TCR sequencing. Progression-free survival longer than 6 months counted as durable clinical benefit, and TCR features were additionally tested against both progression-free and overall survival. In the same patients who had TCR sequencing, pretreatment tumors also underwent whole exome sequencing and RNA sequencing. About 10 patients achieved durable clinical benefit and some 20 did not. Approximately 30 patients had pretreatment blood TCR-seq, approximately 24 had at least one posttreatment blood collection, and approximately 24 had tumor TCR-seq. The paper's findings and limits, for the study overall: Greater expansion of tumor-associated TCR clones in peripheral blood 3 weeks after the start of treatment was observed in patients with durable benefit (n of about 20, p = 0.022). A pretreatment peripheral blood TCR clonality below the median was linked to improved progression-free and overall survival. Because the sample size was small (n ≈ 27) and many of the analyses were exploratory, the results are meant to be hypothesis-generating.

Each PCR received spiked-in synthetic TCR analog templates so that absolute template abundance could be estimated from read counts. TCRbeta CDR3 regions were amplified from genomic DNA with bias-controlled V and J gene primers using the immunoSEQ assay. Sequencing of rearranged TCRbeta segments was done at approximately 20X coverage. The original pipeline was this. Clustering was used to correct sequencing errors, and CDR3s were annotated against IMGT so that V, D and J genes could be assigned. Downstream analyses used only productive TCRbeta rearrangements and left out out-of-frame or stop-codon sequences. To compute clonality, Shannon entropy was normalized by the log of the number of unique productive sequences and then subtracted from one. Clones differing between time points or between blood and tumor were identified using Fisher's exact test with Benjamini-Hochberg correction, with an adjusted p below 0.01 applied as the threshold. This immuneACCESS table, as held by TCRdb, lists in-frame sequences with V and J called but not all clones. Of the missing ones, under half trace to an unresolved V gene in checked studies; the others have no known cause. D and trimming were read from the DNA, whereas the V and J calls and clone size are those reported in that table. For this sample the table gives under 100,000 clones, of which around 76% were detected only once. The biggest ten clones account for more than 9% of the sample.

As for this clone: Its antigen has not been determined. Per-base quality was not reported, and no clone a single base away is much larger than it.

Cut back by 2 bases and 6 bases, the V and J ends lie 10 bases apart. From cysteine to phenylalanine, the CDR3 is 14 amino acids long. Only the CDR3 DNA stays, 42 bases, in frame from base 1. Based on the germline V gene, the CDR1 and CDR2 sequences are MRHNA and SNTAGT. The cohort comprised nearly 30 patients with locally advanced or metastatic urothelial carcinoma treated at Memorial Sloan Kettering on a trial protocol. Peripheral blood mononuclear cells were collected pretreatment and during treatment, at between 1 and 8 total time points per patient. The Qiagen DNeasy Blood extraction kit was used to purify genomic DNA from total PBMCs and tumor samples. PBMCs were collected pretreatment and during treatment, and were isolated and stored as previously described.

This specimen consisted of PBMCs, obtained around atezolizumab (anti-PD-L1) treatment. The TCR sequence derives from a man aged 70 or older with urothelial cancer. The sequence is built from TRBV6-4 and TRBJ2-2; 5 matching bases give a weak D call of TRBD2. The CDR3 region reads CASSDRDRAGELFF. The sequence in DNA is TGTGCCAGCAGTGACCGGGATCGGGCCGGGGAGCTGTTTTTT.